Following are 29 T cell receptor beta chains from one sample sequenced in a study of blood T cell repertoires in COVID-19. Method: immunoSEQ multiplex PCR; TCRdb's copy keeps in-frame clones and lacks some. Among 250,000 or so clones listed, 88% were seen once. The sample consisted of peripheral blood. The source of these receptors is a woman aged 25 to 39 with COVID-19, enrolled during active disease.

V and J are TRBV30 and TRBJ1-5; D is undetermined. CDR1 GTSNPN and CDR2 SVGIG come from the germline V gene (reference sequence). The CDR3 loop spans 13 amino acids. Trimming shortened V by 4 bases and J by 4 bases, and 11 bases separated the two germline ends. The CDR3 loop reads CAWTSSGNQPQHF. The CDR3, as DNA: TGTGCCTGGACCAGCTCGGGGAATCAGCCCCAGCATTTT.

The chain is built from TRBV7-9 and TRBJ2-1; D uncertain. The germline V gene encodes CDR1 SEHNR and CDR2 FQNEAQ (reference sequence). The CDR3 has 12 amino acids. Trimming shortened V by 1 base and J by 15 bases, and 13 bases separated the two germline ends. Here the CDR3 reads CASSLDEPPGFF. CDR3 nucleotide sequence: TGTGCCAGCAGCTTAGACGAACCTCCGGGGTTCTTC.

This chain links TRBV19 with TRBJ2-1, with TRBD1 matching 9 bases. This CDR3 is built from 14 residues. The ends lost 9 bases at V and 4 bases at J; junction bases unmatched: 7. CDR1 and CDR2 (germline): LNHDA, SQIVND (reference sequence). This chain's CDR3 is CASVPGQGYNEQFF. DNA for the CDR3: TGTGCCAGCGTACCGGGACAGGGTTACAATGAGCAGTTCTTC.

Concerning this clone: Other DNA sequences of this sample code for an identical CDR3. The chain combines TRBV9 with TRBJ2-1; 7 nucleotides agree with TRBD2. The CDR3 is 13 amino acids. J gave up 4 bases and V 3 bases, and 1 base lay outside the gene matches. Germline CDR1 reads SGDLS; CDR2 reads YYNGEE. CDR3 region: CASSAGGYNEQFF. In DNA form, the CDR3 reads TGTGCCAGCAGCGCCGGGGGGTACAATGAGCAGTTCTTC.

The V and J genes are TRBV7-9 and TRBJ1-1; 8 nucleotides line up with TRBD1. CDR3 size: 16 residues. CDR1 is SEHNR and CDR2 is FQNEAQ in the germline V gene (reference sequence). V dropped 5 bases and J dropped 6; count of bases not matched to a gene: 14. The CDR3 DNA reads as TGTGCCAGCAGCGCCGCTGGACAGGGTAGAGGAGCTGAAGCTTTCTTT. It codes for CASSAAGQGRGAEAFF.

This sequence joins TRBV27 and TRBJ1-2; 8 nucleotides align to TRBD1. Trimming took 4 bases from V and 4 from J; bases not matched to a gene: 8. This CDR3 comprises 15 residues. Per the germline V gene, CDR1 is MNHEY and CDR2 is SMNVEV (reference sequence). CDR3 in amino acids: CASSSDRVNSYGYTF. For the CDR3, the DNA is TGTGCCAGCAGTTCGGACAGGGTTAATAGCTATGGCTACACCTTC.

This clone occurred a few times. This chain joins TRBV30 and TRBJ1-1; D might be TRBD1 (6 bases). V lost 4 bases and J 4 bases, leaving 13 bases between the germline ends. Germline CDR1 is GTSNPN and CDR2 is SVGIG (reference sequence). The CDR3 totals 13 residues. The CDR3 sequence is CAWTQGSGTEAFF. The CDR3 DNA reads TGTGCCTGGACTCAGGGGAGCGGCACTGAAGCTTTCTTT.

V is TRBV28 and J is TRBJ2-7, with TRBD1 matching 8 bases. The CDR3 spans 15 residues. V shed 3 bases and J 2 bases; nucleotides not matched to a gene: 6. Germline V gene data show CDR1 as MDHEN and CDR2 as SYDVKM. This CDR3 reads CASSFDRGPPYEQYV. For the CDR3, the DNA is TGTGCCAGCAGTTTCGACAGGGGTCCTCCCTACGAGCAGTACGTC.

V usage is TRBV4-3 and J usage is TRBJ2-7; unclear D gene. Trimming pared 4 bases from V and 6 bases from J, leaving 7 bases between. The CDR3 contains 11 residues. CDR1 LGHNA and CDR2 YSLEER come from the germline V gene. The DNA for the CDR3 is TGCGCCAGCAGCCCAGTTGGCGAGCAGTACGTC. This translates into CASSPVGEQYV.

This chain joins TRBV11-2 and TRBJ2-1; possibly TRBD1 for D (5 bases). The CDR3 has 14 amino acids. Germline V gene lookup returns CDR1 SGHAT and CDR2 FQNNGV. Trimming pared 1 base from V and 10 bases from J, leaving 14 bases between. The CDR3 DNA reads TGTGCCAGCAGCTTAGTGCAGGGATCCGGGGAGCAGTTCTTC. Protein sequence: CASSLVQGSGEQFF.

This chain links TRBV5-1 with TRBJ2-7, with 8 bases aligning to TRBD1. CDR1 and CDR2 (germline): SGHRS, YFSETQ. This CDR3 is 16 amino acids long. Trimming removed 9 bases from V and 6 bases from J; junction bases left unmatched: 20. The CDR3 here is CATQPTTGTGGGEQYF. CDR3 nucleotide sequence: TGCGCCACCCAACCGACGACCGGGACAGGAGGAGGCGAGCAGTACTTC.

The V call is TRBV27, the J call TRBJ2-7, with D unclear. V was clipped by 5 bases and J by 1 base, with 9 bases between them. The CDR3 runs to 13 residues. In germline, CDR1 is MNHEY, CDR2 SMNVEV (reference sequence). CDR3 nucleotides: TGTGCCAGCAGTGCGGTTCCATCCTACGAGCAGTACGTC. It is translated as CASSAVPSYEQYV.

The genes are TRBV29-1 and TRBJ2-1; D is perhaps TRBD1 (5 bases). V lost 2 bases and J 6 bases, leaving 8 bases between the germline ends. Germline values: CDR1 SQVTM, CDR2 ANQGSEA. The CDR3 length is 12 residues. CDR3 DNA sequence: TGCAGCGTTGAAAGGGGCTCCAATGAGCAGTTCTTC. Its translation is CSVERGSNEQFF.

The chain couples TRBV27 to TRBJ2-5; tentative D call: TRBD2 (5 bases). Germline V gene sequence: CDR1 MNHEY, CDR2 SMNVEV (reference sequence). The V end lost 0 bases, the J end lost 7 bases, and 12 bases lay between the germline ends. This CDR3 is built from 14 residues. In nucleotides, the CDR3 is TGTGCCAGCAGTTTATCGACGGAGGCGGGGACCCAGTACTTC. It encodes CASSLSTEAGTQYF.

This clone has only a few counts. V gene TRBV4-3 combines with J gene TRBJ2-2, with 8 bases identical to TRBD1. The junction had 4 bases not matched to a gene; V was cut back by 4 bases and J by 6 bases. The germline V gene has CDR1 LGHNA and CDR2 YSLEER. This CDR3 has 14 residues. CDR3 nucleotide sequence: TGCGCCAGCAGCCCAGGGACAGGTCCCGGGGAGCTGTTTTTT. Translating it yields CASSPGTGPGELFF.

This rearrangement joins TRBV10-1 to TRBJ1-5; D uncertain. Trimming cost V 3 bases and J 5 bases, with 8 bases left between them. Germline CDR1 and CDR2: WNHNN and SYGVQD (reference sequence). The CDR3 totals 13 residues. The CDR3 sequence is CASSEFGDQPQHF. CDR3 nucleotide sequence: TGCGCCAGCAGTGAATTCGGGGATCAGCCCCAGCATTTT.

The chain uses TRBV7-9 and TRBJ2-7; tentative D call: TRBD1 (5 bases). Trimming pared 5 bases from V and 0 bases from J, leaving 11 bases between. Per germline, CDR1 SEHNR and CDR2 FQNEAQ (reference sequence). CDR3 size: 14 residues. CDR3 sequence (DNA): TGTGCCAGCAGCGACCTAGACAGCTCCTACGAGCAGTACTTC. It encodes CASSDLDSSYEQYF.

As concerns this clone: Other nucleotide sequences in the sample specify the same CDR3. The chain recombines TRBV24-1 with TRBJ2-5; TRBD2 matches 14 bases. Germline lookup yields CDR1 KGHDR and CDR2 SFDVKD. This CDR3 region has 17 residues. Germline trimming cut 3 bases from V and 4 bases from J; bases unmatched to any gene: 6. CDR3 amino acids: CATSDPGLAGGGETQYF. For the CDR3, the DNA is TGTGCCACCAGTGATCCCGGACTAGCGGGAGGAGGAGAGACCCAGTACTTC.

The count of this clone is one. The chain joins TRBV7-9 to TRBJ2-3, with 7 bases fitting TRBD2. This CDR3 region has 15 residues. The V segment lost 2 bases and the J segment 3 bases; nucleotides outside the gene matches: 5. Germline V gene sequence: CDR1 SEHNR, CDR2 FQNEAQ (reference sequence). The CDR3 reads CASSLPGLKTDTQYF. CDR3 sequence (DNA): TGTGCCAGCAGCTTACCGGGACTAAAGACAGATACGCAGTATTTT.

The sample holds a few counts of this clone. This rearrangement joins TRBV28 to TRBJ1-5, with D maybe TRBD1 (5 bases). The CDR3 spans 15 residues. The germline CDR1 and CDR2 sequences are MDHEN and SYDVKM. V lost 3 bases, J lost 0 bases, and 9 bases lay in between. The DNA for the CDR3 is TGTGCCAGCAGTTTTGGAAGGGGTAGCAATCAGCCCCAGCATTTT. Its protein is CASSFGRGSNQPQHF.

CDR3 DNA: TGTGCCAGCAGTCAGACAGGGAACGAGCAGTACTTC. Translated: CASSQTGNEQYF. This chain uses TRBV12-3 or TRBV12-4 with TRBJ2-7; TRBD1 matches at 7 bases. V was pared by 5 bases and J by 5 bases, with 3 bases of the junction left unmatched. The CDR3 is made up of 12 amino acids.

In DNA form, the CDR3 reads TGTGCCAGCAGTCCCGGGACAGGGCGCACCTCCCTTGCTGAAGCTTTCTTT. This gives the protein CASSPGTGRTSLAEAFF. V and J are TRBV27 and TRBJ1-1; 9 nucleotides align to TRBD1. The CDR3 contains 17 residues. The J segment lost 6 bases and the V segment lost 5 bases, leaving 16 bases of the junction unmatched. Per germline, CDR1 MNHEY and CDR2 SMNVEV (reference sequence).

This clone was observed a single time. The CDR3 protein is CASSRTGDGGYTF. Written as DNA, the CDR3 is TGCGCCAGCAGCAGGACAGGGGATGGTGGCTACACCTTC. The genes are TRBV4-3 and TRBJ1-2; 9 bases map to TRBD1. The germline V gene has CDR1 LGHNA and CDR2 YSLEER. The length of the CDR3 is 13 residues. The trim removed 5 bases at V and 7 bases at J, leaving 5 bases unmatched.

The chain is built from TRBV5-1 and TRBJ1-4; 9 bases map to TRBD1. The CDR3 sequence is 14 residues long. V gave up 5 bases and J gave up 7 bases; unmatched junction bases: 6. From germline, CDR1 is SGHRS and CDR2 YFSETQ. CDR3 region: CASRRGQGGEKLFF. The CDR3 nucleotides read TGCGCCAGCAGGCGGGGACAGGGAGGTGAAAAACTGTTTTTT.

The CDR3 loop is CASSQGDYRGTQYF. The CDR3 DNA reads as TGCGCCAGCAGCCAAGGGGACTACCGAGGTACGCAGTATTTT. The gene calls are TRBV4-1 and TRBJ2-3, with TRBD2 identical over 7 bases. Germline CDR1 and CDR2: MGHRA and YSYEKL. The CDR3 is 14 residues long. Trimming at V came to 1 base and at J to 8 bases, leaving 6 bases not matched to a gene.

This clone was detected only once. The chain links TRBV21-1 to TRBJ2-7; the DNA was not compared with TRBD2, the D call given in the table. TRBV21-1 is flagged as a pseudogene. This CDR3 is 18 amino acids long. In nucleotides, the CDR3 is TGTGCCAGCAGCTCTCGGACTAGCGGGAGGGCCCACGGTTACGAGCAGTACGTC. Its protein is CASSSRTSGRAHGYEQYV.

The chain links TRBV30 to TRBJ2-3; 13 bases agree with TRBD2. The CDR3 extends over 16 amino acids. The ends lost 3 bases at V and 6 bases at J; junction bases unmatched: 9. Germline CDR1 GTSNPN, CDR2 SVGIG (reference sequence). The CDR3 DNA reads TGTGCCTGGAGCTTGGGACTAGCGGGAACCTCGGATACGCAGTATTTT. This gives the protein CAWSLGLAGTSDTQYF.

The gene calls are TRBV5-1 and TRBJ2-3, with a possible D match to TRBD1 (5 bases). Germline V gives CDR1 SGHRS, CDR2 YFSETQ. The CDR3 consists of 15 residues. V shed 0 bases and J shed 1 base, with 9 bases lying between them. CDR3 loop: CASSLVGVGTDTQYF. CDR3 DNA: TGCGCCAGCAGCTTGGTAGGGGTCGGCACAGATACGCAGTATTTT.

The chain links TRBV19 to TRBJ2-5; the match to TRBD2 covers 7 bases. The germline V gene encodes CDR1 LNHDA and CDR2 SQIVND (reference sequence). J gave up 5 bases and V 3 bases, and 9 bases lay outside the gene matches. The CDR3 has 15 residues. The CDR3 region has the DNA TGTGCCAGTAGTATCGGGGGGACGTTCGGGGAGACCCAGTACTTC. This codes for CASSIGGTFGETQYF.